Listed here is a single T cell receptor (beta chain). Its antigen remains unknown. This entry is derived from a study of OX40 agonist ivuxolimab in advanced cancers. The germline CDR1 and CDR2 sequences are SEHNR and FQNEAQ (reference sequence). With 5 bases clipped from V and 2 bases from J, the junction kept 8 bases outside the gene matches. The length of the CDR3 is 15 residues. Data came from immunoSEQ multiplex PCR; TCRdb stores just in-frame clones and leaves some out. The sample lists about 36,000 clones, about nine tenths occurring once. Broader study findings: At doses 0.1 to 3.0 mg/kg, CD4+ and CD8+ clones expanded. With doses of 0.1-3.0 mg/kg, partial responders showed among the lowest clonal expansion. CD8+ T cells were the subset that, on average, had more expanded clones than CD4+.

This sample comprised CD4+ or CD8+ T cells sorted from blood, obtained in a trial of the OX40 agonist ivuxolimab. The chain employs TRBV7-9 and TRBJ2-7; 8 positions agree with TRBD1. The source of this sequence is an adult with an advanced solid tumor such as melanoma, head and neck, liver or kidney cancer. The CDR3 DNA reads TGTGCCAGCAGCCAGTGGACAGGGCTTACCTACGAGCAGTACTTC. Protein: CASSQWTGLTYEQYF.